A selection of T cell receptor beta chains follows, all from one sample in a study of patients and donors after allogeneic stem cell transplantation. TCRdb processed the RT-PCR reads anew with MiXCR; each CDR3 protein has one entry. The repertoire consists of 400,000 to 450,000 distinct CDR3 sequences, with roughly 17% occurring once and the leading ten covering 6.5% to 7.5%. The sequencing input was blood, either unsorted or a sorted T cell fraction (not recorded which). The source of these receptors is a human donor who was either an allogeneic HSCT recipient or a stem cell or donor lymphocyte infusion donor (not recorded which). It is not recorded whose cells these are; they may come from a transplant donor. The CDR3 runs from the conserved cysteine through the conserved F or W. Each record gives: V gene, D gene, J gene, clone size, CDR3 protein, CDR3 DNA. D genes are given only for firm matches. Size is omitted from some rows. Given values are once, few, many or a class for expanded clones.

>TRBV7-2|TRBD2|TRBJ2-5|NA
CASSLELAGAQTQYF
TGTGCCAGCAGCTTAGAACTAGCGGGGGCCCAGACCCAGTACTTC
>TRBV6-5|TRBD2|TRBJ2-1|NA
CASRSVSGRAHEQFF
TGTGCCAGCCGTTCGGTAAGCGGGAGGGCCCATGAGCAGTTCTTC
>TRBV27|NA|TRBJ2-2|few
CASSWDTHTGELFF
TGTGCCAGTAGTTGGGACACCCACACCGGGGAGCTGTTTTTT
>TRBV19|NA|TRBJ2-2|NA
CAMTGNTGELFF
TGTGCCATGACAGGGAACACCGGGGAGCTGTTTTTT
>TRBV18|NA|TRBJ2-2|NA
CASSPTSRSNTGELFF
TGTGCCAGCTCACCAACTAGCAGATCGAACACCGGGGAGCTGTTTTTT
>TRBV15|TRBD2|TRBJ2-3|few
CATSRDWLAEATQYF
TGTGCCACCAGCAGAGATTGGCTAGCGGAGGCAACGCAGTATTTT
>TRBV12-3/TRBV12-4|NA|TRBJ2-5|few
CASSLGEGQETQYF
TGTGCCAGCAGTTTGGGGGAAGGGCAAGAGACCCAGTACTTC
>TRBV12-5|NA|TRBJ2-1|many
CASGFGTELTYNEQFF
TGTGCTAGTGGTTTCGGGACGGAGCTCACCTACAATGAGCAGTTCTTC
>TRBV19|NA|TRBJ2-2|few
CASSIPRGAGELFF
TGTGCCAGTAGTATACCCCGGGGCGCCGGGGAGCTGTTTTTT
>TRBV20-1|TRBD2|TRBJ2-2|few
CSARAQTSSGELFF
TGCAGTGCTAGAGCGCAGACTAGCTCCGGGGAGCTGTTTTTT
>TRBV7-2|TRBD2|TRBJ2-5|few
CASSSIAGGLKETQYF
TGTGCCAGCAGCTCAATAGCGGGAGGGCTGAAAGAGACCCAGTACTTC
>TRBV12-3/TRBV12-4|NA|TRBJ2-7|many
CATKGGSHEQYF
TGTGCCACCAAGGGGGGGTCCCACGAGCAGTACTTC
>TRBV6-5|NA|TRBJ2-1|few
CASSYSKGRNEQFF
TGTGCCAGCAGTTACTCGAAGGGACGGAATGAGCAGTTCTTC
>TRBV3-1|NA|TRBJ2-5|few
CASSQDSVFSF
TGTGCCAGCAGCCAAGATTCGGTCTTCAGCTTC
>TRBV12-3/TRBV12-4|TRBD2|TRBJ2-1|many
CASSVLGLADNEQFF
TGTGCCAGCAGTGTCTTAGGCCTAGCGGACAATGAGCAGTTCTTC
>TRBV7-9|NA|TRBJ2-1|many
CASSYPGGSGNEQFF
TGTGCCAGCAGTTATCCAGGGGGGTCTGGCAATGAGCAGTTCTTC
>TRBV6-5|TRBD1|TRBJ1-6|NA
CASSSRDRRTATNSPLHF
TGTGCCAGCAGTTCCCGGGACAGGAGGACGGCGACAAATTCACCCCTCCACTTT
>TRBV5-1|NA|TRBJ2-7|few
CASSLGVGGQMSSYEQYF
TGCGCCAGCAGCTTGGGAGTGGGTGGTCAGATGAGCTCCTACGAGCAGTACTTC
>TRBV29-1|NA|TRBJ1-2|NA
CSVEGGGGYTF
TGCAGCGTTGAAGGTGGAGGGGGCTACACCTTC
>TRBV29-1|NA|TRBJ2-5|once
CSTRQSQETQYF
TGCAGCACGAGACAGTCCCAAGAGACCCAGTACTTC
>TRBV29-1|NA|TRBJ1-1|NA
CSVDQVGTEAFF
TGCAGCGTTGACCAGGTAGGCACTGAAGCTTTCTTT
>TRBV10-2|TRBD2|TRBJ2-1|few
CASSDIIASGLVHEQFF
TGCGCCAGCAGTGACATTATTGCTAGCGGACTAGTCCATGAGCAGTTCTTC
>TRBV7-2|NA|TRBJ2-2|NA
CASSLGGGPRTGELFF
TGTGCCAGCAGCTTAGGCGGGGGCCCTCGTACCGGGGAGCTGTTTTTT
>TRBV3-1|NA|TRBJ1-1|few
CASSQDHMNTEAFF
TGTGCCAGCAGCCAAGACCACATGAACACTGAAGCTTTCTTT
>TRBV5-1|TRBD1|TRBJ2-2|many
CASSLGQGDTGELFF
TGCGCCAGCAGCTTGGGACAGGGTGACACCGGGGAGCTGTTTTTT
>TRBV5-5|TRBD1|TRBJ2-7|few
CASSGTGGFSYEQYF
TGTGCCAGCAGCGGAACAGGGGGATTCTCCTACGAGCAGTACTTC
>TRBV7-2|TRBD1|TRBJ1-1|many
CASSLRQGNTEAFF
TGTGCCAGCAGCTTACGACAGGGGAACACTGAAGCTTTCTTT
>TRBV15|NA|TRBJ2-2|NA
CATSREATRSGELFF
TGTGCCACCAGCAGAGAGGCGACTAGGTCCGGGGAGCTGTTTTTT
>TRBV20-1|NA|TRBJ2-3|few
CRAVVADTQYF
TGCAGGGCAGTCGTCGCAGATACGCAGTATTTT
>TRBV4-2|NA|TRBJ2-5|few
CASSQVWGRSQETQYF
TGTGCCAGCAGCCAAGTCTGGGGACGGAGCCAAGAGACCCAGTACTTC
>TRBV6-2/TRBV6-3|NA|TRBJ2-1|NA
CASSYSTTEQFF
TGTGCCAGCAGTTACTCGACCACTGAGCAGTTCTTC
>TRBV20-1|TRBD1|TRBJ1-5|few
CSARLVQGAEPQHF
TGCAGTGCTAGACTGGTACAGGGGGCAGAGCCCCAGCATTTT
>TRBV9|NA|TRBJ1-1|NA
CASSPRTKNTEAFF
TGTGCCAGCAGCCCAAGGACCAAGAACACTGAAGCTTTCTTT
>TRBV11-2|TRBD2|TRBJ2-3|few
CASNRLAGDDTDTQYF
TGTGCCAGCAATCGACTAGCGGGGGATGACACAGATACGCAGTATTTT
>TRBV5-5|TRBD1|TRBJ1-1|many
CASSLTGGGNTEAFF
TGTGCCAGCAGCTTGACAGGGGGTGGGAACACTGAAGCTTTCTTT
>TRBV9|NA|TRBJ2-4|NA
CASSIRTELLAKNIQYF
TGTGCCAGCAGCATAAGAACAGAGTTACTAGCCAAAAACATTCAGTACTTC
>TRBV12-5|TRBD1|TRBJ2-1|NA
CASGLVRGQKIYNEQFF
TGTGCTAGTGGTTTGGTAAGGGGACAGAAAATCTACAATGAGCAGTTCTTC
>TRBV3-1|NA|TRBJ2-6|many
CASSWRGANSGANVLTF
TGTGCCAGCAGTTGGAGGGGGGCAAACTCTGGGGCCAACGTCCTGACTTTC
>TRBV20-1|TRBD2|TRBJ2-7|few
CSATREGRVYEQYF
TGCAGTGCCACCCGGGAGGGCAGGGTCTACGAGCAGTACTTC
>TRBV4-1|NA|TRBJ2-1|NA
CASSQDVLKGHNEQFF
TGCGCCAGCAGCCAAGATGTCCTCAAGGGCCACAATGAGCAGTTCTTC
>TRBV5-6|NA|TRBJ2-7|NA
CASSFTGPEQYF
TGTGCCAGCAGCTTTACAGGGCCAGAGCAGTACTTC
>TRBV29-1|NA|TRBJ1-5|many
CSPARAQHF
TGCAGCCCGGCCCGGGCCCAGCATTTT
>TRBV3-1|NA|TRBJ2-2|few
CASRPGLYTGELFF
TGTGCCAGCAGGCCAGGGTTGTACACCGGGGAGCTGTTTTTT
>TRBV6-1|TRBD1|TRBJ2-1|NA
CATDRDSSYNEQFF
TGTGCCACGGACCGGGACAGCTCCTACAATGAGCAGTTCTTC
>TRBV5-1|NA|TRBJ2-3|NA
CASSFDRSDTQYF
TGCGCCAGCAGCTTTGACAGGTCAGATACGCAGTATTTT
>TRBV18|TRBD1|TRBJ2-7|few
CASSPLHRDRGHEQYF
TGTGCCAGCTCACCACTTCACCGGGACAGGGGCCACGAGCAGTACTTC
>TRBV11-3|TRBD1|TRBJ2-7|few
CASSLGQGVDEQYF
TGTGCCAGCAGCTTGGGACAGGGAGTCGACGAGCAGTACTTC
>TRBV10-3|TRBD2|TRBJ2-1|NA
CAISEGRERNEQFF
TGTGCCATCAGTGAGGGGAGGGAGAGGAATGAGCAGTTCTTC